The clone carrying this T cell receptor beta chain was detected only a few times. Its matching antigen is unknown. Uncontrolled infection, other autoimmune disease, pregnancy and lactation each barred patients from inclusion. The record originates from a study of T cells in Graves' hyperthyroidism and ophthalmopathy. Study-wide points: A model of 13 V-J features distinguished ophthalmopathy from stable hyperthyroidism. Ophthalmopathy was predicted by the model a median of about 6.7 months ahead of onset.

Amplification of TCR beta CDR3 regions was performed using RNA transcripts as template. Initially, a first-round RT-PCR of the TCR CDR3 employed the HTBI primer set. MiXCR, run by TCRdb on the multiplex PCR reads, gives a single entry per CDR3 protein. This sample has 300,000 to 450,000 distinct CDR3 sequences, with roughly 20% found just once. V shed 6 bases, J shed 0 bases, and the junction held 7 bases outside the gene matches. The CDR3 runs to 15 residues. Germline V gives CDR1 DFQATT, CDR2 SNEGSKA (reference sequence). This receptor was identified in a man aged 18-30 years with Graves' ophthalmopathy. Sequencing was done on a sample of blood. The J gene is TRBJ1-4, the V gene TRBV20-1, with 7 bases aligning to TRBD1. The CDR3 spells CSADGQASTNEKLFF. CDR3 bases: TGCAGTGCAGACGGACAGGCCTCAACTAATGAAAAACTGTTTTTT.